The subject of this entry is one T cell receptor (beta chain). What it binds is not known. V shed 5 bases and J shed 8 bases, with 10 bases lying between them. CDR1 is SGHTA and CDR2 is FQGNSA in the germline V gene. The CDR3 runs to 12 residues. The sample comes from a study of blood T cells in healthy people across ages. Study-level results: Donor CMV infection status was unknown, possibly confounding age-related changes in expanded clonotypes. Observed TCR beta diversity per million T cells went down as age went up. This fall followed a roughly linear course with age.

The authors ran a second PCR of about 6 to 11 cycles using a sample-barcoded 5' primer and a J-beta primer mix. TCRdb re-analysed the 5' RACE reads in MiXCR, keeping a single row per CDR3 protein. This sample has over 700,000 distinct CDR3 sequences, with about 55% found just once. The sequenced sample consisted of blood. This receptor was taken from a man older than 75 in good health. The gene calls are TRBV7-2 and TRBJ1-3; D not certain. The CDR3 sequence: CASSPPSDTIYF. CDR3 DNA sequence: TGTGCCAGCAGCCCCCCCTCGGACACCATATATTTT.